Detailed here is one T cell receptor (beta chain). The treatment here: oral pan-JAK inhibitor, 5-10 mg twice daily. The data are from a study of CD8+ T cells in alopecia areata. cDNA serving as the sequencing template came from extracted, reverse transcribed RNA. Measured with immunoSEQ multiplex PCR; TCRdb has only the in-frame clones, and not every one. The sample has about 110,000 clones, roughly 89% seen once. Germline V gene lookup returns CDR1 MGHRA and CDR2 YSYEKL. J was trimmed by 2 bases and V by 4 bases; bases with no gene match: 3. The CDR3 extends over 14 amino acids. The J gene is TRBJ2-7, the V gene TRBV4-1; 9 bases are shared with TRBD2. The TCR comes from a human donor with alopecia areata. This sample comprised CD8+ T cells sorted from blood, obtained at week 24, from a patient treated with tofacitinib. CDR3 nucleotide sequence: TGCGCCAGCAGCCTGACTAGCGGTACCTACGAGCAGTACTTC. This sequence encodes CASSLTSGTYEQYF.